The sequence of this T cell receptor (beta chain) was determined in a study of cytomegalovirus exposure and HLA in healthy donors. Both 60 Vbeta primers and 13 Jbeta primers went into the PCR. Only in-frame clones appear in the TCRdb table, and some are missing; sequencing was by immunoSEQ multiplex PCR. This sample carries 190,000 or so clones, 60% to 85% of them seen once, and the ten largest clones take 1.5%. This CDR3 has 15 amino acids. The ends were cut back, 2 bases at V and 1 base at J, with 10 bases in the middle. Germline assignment: CDR1 MNHNS and CDR2 SASEGT. Points on this clone: The target antigen is unknown.

Study-wide results and caveats: Researchers reported in a later analysis that a missense DCLRE1C variant was tied to TCR beta V- and J-gene trimming. A later look showed TCR association rates differing by HLA locus, highest for DRB1 and lowest for HLA-C. CMV antigen specificity was confirmed in vitro for three CMV-associated chains. Researchers reported from a later analysis that most CMV-associated TCR beta chains appeared HLA-restricted.

Sequenced input: PBMCs. The sequence derives from a girl under 18 in good health and CMV-seropositive. The V and J genes are TRBV6-1 and TRBJ2-3; D is ambiguous. This chain's CDR3 is CASSESSTRTDTQYF. Written as DNA, the CDR3 is TGTGCCAGCAGTGAAAGTTCGACACGCACAGATACGCAGTATTTT.